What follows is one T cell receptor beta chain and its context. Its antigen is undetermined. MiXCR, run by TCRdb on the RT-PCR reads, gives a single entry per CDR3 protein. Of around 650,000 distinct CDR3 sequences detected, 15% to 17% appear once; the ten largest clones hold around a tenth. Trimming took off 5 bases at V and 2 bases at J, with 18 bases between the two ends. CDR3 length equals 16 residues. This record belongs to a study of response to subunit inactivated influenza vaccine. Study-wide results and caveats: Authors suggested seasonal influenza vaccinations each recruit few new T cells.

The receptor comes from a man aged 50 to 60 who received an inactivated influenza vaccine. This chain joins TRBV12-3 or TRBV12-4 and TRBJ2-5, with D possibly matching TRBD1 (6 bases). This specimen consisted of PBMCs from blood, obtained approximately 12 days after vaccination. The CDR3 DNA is TGTGCCAGCAGTGCCGACAGGAGACCGTTACAAGAGACCCAGTACTTC. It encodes CASSADRRPLQETQYF.